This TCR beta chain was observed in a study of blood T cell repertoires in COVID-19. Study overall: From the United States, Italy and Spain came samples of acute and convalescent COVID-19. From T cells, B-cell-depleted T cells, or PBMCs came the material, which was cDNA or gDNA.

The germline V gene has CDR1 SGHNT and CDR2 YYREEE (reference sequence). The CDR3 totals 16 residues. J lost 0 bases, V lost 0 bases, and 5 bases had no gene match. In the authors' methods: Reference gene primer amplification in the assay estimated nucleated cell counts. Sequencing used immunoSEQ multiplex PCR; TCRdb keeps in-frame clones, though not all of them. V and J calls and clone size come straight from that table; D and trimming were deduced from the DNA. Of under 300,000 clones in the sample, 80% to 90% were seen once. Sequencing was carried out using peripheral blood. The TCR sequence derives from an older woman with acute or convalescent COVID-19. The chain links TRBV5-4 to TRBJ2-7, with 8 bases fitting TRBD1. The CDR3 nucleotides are TGTGCCAGCAGCTTGGGGGACAGGAAGAGCTCCTACGAGCAGTACTTC. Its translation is CASSLGDRKSSYEQYF.